These T cell receptor beta chains were read from a single sample in a study of blood T cell repertoires in COVID-19. Using immunoSEQ multiplex PCR, the repertoire was profiled, and TCRdb retains in-frame clones only, with some absent. Found here are 100,000 to 110,000 clones, 85% to 90% of them singletons; the top ten hold about 5%. The sample comprised peripheral blood. The receptors here all came from a human donor in a cohort sampled during active COVID-19. CDR3s include the opening cysteine and the closing phenylalanine or tryptophan. The order of the fields is D gene, clone size, V gene, J gene, CDR3 DNA, CDR3 protein. A D gene is named only where the DNA matches it firmly. Clone size is given for some rows only: seen once, a few or many times, or a class if the clone is expanded.

TRBD2,.,TRBV29-1,TRBJ2-7,TGCAGCGTTGCAAGAGGCGGGGGCTCCTACGAGCAGTACTTC,CSVARGGGSYEQYF
.,.,TRBV4-3,TRBJ1-2,TGCGCCAGCAGCCAAGATCTCTCTCCGGTAGGGGCTGAAGGCTATGGCTACACCTTC,CASSQDLSPVGAEGYGYTF
.,.,TRBV3-1/TRBV3-2,TRBJ2-3,TGTGCCAGCAGCCAAATGCGGGATACGCAGTATTTT,CASSQMRDTQYF
TRBD2,.,TRBV19,TRBJ2-7,TGTGCCAGTAGTATTTCCGCGGGAGGGCACGAGCAGTACTTC,CASSISAGGHEQYF
TRBD1,.,TRBV7-6,TRBJ2-3,TGTGCCAGCAGCTTAGCCGGACAGGGGAACTCAGATACGCAGTATTTT,CASSLAGQGNSDTQYF
.,once,TRBV27,TRBJ2-5,TGTGCCAGCAGTTTATTAACGGAAGAGACCCAGTACTTC,CASSLLTEETQYF
TRBD2,.,TRBV19,TRBJ2-1,TGTGCCAGTAGTATACTAGCGGGAGGGTCCTACAATGAGCAGTTCTTC,CASSILAGGSYNEQFF
.,.,TRBV18,TRBJ2-2,TGTGCCAGCTCCCCTGGGACTGCAGCCTACACCGGGGAGCTGTTTTTT,CASSPGTAAYTGELFF
TRBD1,few,TRBV5-4,TRBJ1-4,TGTGCCAGCAGCCTCAAACGGACAGGGGGCGGTGAAAAACTGTTTTTT,CASSLKRTGGGEKLFF
.,once,TRBV28,TRBJ2-2,TGTGCCAGCAGGCGACTAGTAAACACCGGGGAGCTGTTTTTT,CASRRLVNTGELFF
.,.,TRBV29-1,TRBJ2-7,TGCAGCGTTGAAGTCGGCTCCTACGAGCAGTACTTC,CSVEVGSYEQYF
.,.,TRBV6-2/TRBV6-3,TRBJ1-3,TGTGCCAGCAGACCTGCGGCCCGAACGTCTGGAAACACCATATATTTT,CASRPAARTSGNTIYF
TRBD2,.,TRBV10-3,TRBJ2-3,TGTGCCATCAGCAATAAAGTTAACGGACTAGCGGAACACACAGATACGCAGTATTTT,CAISNKVNGLAEHTDTQYF
.,.,TRBV30,TRBJ2-6,TGTGCCTGGGGGGGGATCACACCGGGATCTGGGGCCAACGTCCTGACTTTC,CAWGGITPGSGANVLTF
TRBD1,.,TRBV6-5,TRBJ1-2,TGTGCCAGCAGTTACAGGACAGGGGAGGTTGGCTACACCTTC,CASSYRTGEVGYTF
.,.,TRBV9,TRBJ1-6,TGTGCCAGCAGCGATCGGGAGGGAACGGCTTCACCCCTCCACTTT,CASSDREGTASPLHF
.,.,TRBV10-3,TRBJ2-1,TGTGCCATCAGTGAGGGACTGGGTCCCTACAATGAGCAGTTCTTC,CAISEGLGPYNEQFF
.,.,TRBV29-1,TRBJ2-7,TGCAGCGTTGAGGAGGGTTTATACGAGCAGTACTTC,CSVEEGLYEQYF
TRBD2,once,TRBV19,TRBJ2-5,TGTGCCAGTAGTATTACTAGCGGGAGGCGGGAGACCCAGTACTTC,CASSITSGRRETQYF
TRBD1,.,TRBV24-1,TRBJ1-5,TGTGCCACCAGTGACTCAAACAGGGGGCCTTATCAGCCCCAGCATTTT,CATSDSNRGPYQPQHF
.,.,TRBV7-2,TRBJ2-3,TGTGCCAGCAGCCGCTCTAGACAGCCCACAGATACGCAGTATTTT,CASSRSRQPTDTQYF
TRBD1,.,TRBV7-9,TRBJ1-2,TGTGCCAGCAGCTTCCCTGGACAGGTCTTAGGCTACACCTTC,CASSFPGQVLGYTF
.,.,TRBV28,TRBJ1-3,TGTGCCAGCAGTTATCCCCAGGGAACAGGAAACACCATATATTTT,CASSYPQGTGNTIYF
.,once,TRBV4-3,TRBJ2-7,TGCGCCAGCAGCCAAGGAGGGAACCACGAGCAGTACTTC,CASSQGGNHEQYF
.,.,TRBV27,TRBJ2-2,TGTGCCAGCAGAGTGGGGGGTAACACCGGGGAGCTGTTTTTT,CASRVGGNTGELFF
TRBD2,.,TRBV7-9,TRBJ2-1,TGTGCCAGCAGCTTAGGGGCTAGCGGGTCTCGCGATGAGCAGTTCTTC,CASSLGASGSRDEQFF
.,.,TRBV12-3/TRBV12-4,TRBJ1-1,TGTGCCAGCAGGCAGAGTCGGGGGGCCGCTTTCTTT,CASRQSRGAAFF
TRBD1,few,TRBV7-9,TRBJ1-4,TGTGCCAGCAGCATAGGGACAGGGCGGGATGAAAAACTGTTTTTT,CASSIGTGRDEKLFF
TRBD1,.,TRBV2,TRBJ1-6,TGTGCCAGCAGTGAAGGGACAGGGTCGAATTCACCCCTCCACTTT,CASSEGTGSNSPLHF
TRBD1,.,TRBV6-6,TRBJ2-7,TGTGCCAGCAGTCAAACCAGGGGGAGCTACGAGCAGTACTTC,CASSQTRGSYEQYF
TRBD2,.,TRBV11-3,TRBJ2-1,TGTGCCAGCAGCTCCGGACTAGCGGGTGGGAGCTCCTACAATGAGCAGTTCTTC,CASSSGLAGGSSYNEQFF
.,.,TRBV18,TRBJ1-3,TGTGCCAGCTCACTCCGAGGGTCCTCTGGAAACACCATATATTTT,CASSLRGSSGNTIYF
TRBD1,.,TRBV11-2,TRBJ1-2,TGTGCCAGCAGCCCTAGACAGGGTTGGGGGGGCTACACCTTC,CASSPRQGWGGYTF
.,.,TRBV14,TRBJ2-7,TGTGCCAGCAGCCATAGGGGCAAAATCCTCCGGGAGCAGTACTTC,CASSHRGKILREQYF
.,.,TRBV28,TRBJ2-6,TGTGCCAGCAGTTCTGGGGGACTCGGGGTACCTGGGGCCAACGTCCTGACTTTC,CASSSGGLGVPGANVLTF
.,.,TRBV6-5,TRBJ1-5,TGTGCCAGCACTTCCGACAGCACTTATCAGCCCCAGCATTTT,CASTSDSTYQPQHF
TRBD1,.,TRBV11-2,TRBJ1-2,TGTGCCAGCAGCTTAAGGGACAGCTACTATGGCTACACCTTC,CASSLRDSYYGYTF
TRBD1,once,TRBV2,TRBJ2-2,TGTGCCAGCAGCAGGGGACAGGGGGAGCTGTTTTTT,CASSRGQGELFF
.,.,TRBV12-2,TRBJ1-5,TGTGCAAGTCGCTCCCCAGGGATCGGCAATCAGCCCCAGCATTTT,CASRSPGIGNQPQHF
.,.,TRBV3-1/TRBV3-2,TRBJ2-7,TGTGCCAGCAGCCGCAGGGGTACCTACGAGCAGTACTTC,CASSRRGTYEQYF
TRBD1,.,TRBV28,TRBJ1-1,TGTGCCAGCAGTTTAGGGACAGGGGGCGGGACTGAAGCTTTCTTT,CASSLGTGGGTEAFF
TRBD1,.,TRBV28,TRBJ2-2,TGTGCCAGCACCTTCAGGGGGATAAACACCGGGGAGCTGTTTTTT,CASTFRGINTGELFF
.,.,TRBV2,TRBJ2-2,TGTGCCAGCAGTGATTGGGGGCTTGACACCGGGGAGCTGTTTTTT,CASSDWGLDTGELFF
TRBD1,.,TRBV4-2,TRBJ1-2,TGTGCCAGCAGCCTCAAGGGACAGGTCGGAGAAGGCTACACCTTC,CASSLKGQVGEGYTF
.,.,TRBV5-6,TRBJ2-1,TGTGCCAGCAGCTTGGTTAGGGGGTCAAATGAGCAGTTCTTC,CASSLVRGSNEQFF
.,.,TRBV21-1,TRBJ1-5,TGTGCCAGCAGCGAACCGGGATCTCAGGGCAATCAGCCCCAGCATTTT,CASSEPGSQGNQPQHF
.,.,TRBV28,TRBJ1-2,TGTGCCAGCAGTTTGGGAGGCCCAGGGTTTGGCTACACCTTC,CASSLGGPGFGYTF
TRBD1,.,TRBV5-8,TRBJ2-1,TGTGCCAGCAGCTTAGAAGACAGGGAATGGATTGAGCAGTTCTTC,CASSLEDREWIEQFF
TRBD1,.,TRBV7-8,TRBJ1-6,TGTGCCAGCAGCTTAGTGGGACAGTCCTCCTCCTATAATTCACCCCTCCACTTT,CASSLVGQSSSYNSPLHF
.,.,TRBV24-1,TRBJ2-1,TGTGCCACCGGACGCGGGGGCGGGAATGAGCAGTTCTTC,CATGRGGGNEQFF
.,.,TRBV6-2/TRBV6-3,TRBJ2-7,TGTGCCAGCAGCCCGCAGATACCCGGGGTTGCTTCGGGCGAGCAGTACTTC,CASSPQIPGVASGEQYF
TRBD2,.,TRBV4-2,TRBJ2-4,TGTGCCAGCAGCCAGGCGGGAGCCCCCAGGGACTTC,CASSQAGAPRDF
.,.,TRBV30,TRBJ1-5,TGTGCCTGGAGTGCCGGGAACGGCAATCAGCCCCAGCATTTT,CAWSAGNGNQPQHF